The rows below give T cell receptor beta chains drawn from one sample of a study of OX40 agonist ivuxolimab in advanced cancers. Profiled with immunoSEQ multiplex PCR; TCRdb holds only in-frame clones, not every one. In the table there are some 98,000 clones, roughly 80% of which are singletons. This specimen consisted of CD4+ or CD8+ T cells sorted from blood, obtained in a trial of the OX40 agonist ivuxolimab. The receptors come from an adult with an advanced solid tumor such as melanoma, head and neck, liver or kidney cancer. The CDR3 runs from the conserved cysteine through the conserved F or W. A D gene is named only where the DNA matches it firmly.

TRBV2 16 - CASSEAPTGLSYGYTF
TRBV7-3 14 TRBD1 CASSPGQGPNEQYF
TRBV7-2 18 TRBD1 CASSPRRAGGSGANVLTF
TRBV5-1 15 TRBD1 CASSLRAGGDYGYTF
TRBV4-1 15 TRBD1 CASSPRGSSYNEQFF
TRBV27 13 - CASRAGSTDTQYF
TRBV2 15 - CASRLGEATEGILFF
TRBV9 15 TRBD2 CASSVDGRASYEQYF
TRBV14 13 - CASSQDLSLEQYF
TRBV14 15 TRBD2 CASSQGKGLVNIQYF
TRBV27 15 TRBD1 CASSRTDRMNTEAFF
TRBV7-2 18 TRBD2 CASSTGLAASRGTDTQYF
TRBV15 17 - CATSRDLGQGLGETQYF
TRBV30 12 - CACQPGFTEAFF
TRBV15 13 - CATSRDLEAEQFF
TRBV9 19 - CASSVGLGGAGYGANVLTF
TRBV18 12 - CASSLSQETQYF
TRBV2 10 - CASSNGELFF
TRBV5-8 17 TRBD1 CASSFLRQGANGAEAFF
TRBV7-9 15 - CASSLTPITNYGYTF
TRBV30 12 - CAWSVNGDEQYF
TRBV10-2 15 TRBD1 CASSVTGEAKNIQYF
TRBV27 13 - CASGETGTNEQFF
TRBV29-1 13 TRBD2 CSVYSGIVGELFF